The next 27 T cell receptor beta chains were all read from a single sample in a study of post-analysis software for immune sequencing data. General observations from the study: Higher frequency in patients than in controls was seen for roughly five TRBV segments, with TRBV5-6, TRBV5-1 and TRBV20-1 among them.

Unique-molecular-identifier-tagged TCR beta cDNA libraries were used. Each CDR3 protein gets one entry after TCRdb re-called the PCR reads with MiXCR. The table includes about 460,000 distinct CDR3 sequences, under 55% detected once. No antigens are known for them. The source material was blood. The receptors were gathered from a girl aged 10-17 years with multiple sclerosis.

This clonotype came up a few times. The chain is built from TRBV11-2 and TRBJ2-7; 7 bases agree with TRBD2. J gave up 3 bases and V 4 bases, and 6 bases lay outside the gene matches. There are 14 residues in the CDR3. CDR1 and CDR2 (germline): SGHAT, FQNNGV. The CDR3 nucleotides are TGTGCCAGCAGCTCAGCGGGGAACCGCTACGAGCAGTACTTC. The encoded protein is CASSSAGNRYEQYF.

In this sample, this clonotype turned up once. The V and J genes are TRBV20-1 and TRBJ2-1; 13 bases are a match to TRBD2. The end of the DNA fits TRBJ2-7 better, so the J call may be wrong. Germline CDR1 DFQATT, CDR2 SNEGSKA (reference sequence). The CDR3 extends over 16 amino acids. In DNA form, the CDR3 reads TGCAGTGCAGCAGGACTAGCGGGGGCCTCCTACAATGAGCAGTACTTC. Residues: CSAAGLAGASYNEQYF.

This clonotype showed up just a few times. The chain joins TRBV6-5 to TRBJ1-1; D is perhaps TRBD1 (6 bases). The length of the CDR3 is 14 residues. V was pared by 4 bases and J by 3 bases, with 12 bases between. Germline V gives CDR1 MNHEY, CDR2 SVGAGI. The CDR3 reads CASSSRGQDTEAFF. DNA for the CDR3: TGTGCCAGCAGTTCCCGGGGGCAGGACACTGAAGCTTTCTTT.

This clonotype has just one count. The chain is built from TRBV5-1 and TRBJ2-1; 8 bases map to TRBD1. The germline gives CDR1 SGHRS, CDR2 YFSETQ. Losses at the gene ends were 4 bases for V and 8 bases for J; bases not matched to a gene: 14. CDR3 length equals 16 residues. This chain's CDR3 is CASSLGTGRGYHEQFF. As DNA, the CDR3 is TGCGCCAGCAGCCTCGGGACAGGACGAGGGTACCATGAGCAGTTCTTC.

The chain joins TRBV7-2 to TRBJ1-1, with a weak D call TRBD1 (5 bases). Trimming stripped 1 base from V and 4 bases from J, with 13 bases between. Germline CDR1 SGHTA, CDR2 FQGNSA. The CDR3 totals 15 residues. The CDR3 reads CASSLEGRAGTEAFF. The CDR3 region has the DNA TGTGCCAGCAGCTTAGAGGGCAGGGCGGGCACTGAAGCTTTCTTT. Complete variable domain (other parts from reference TRBV7-2 and TRBJ1-1): GAGVSQSPSNKVTEKGKDVELRCDPISGHTALYWYRQSLGQGLEFLIYFQGNSAPDKSGLPSDRFSAERTGGSVSTLTIQRTQQEDSAVYLCASSLEGRAGTEAFFGQGTRLTVV.

DNA of the CDR3: TGCAGTGCGCAACTCGGACAGGTCCAAGAGACCCAGTACTTC. This translates into CSAQLGQVQETQYF. This chain connects TRBV20-1 to TRBJ2-5, with 7 bases that match TRBD1. Germline V gene lookup returns CDR1 DFQATT and CDR2 SNEGSKA (reference sequence). This CDR3 is 14 amino acids long. Trimming removed 6 bases from V and 1 base from J; junction bases left unmatched: 8.

This clonotype has more than one count but fewer than ten. The chain joins TRBV25-1 to TRBJ2-7; 10 bases are shared with TRBD1. Germline CDR1 and CDR2: MGHDK and SYGVNS. V was clipped by 6 bases and J by 0 bases; unmatched bases: 2. This CDR3 comprises 14 residues. DNA of the CDR3: TGTGCCAGCAGGGACAGGGGGTACTCCTACGAGCAGTACTTC. Encoded protein: CASRDRGYSYEQYF.

This clonotype was seen a handful of times. The chain joins TRBV15 to TRBJ2-3; D is unclear. CDR1 LNHNV and CDR2 YYDKDF come from the germline V gene (reference sequence). CDR3 length: 16 residues. V was shortened by 2 bases and J by 6 bases, with 18 bases between the two germline ends. For the CDR3, the DNA is TGTGCCACCAGCAGATTCCGTGGAGACGACTCCGATACGCAGTATTTT. It encodes CATSRFRGDDSDTQYF.

This clonotype came up a few times. CDR3 in DNA: TGTGCCAGCAGTCGTACTAGCGGGAGTACCTACGAGCAGTACTTC. Its protein product is CASSRTSGSTYEQYF. This chain joins TRBV12-3 or TRBV12-4 and TRBJ2-7; 11 bases align to TRBD2. With 5 bases clipped from V and 2 bases from J, the junction kept 5 bases outside the gene matches. This CDR3 is built from 15 residues.

This chain links TRBV10-3 with TRBJ2-5; the D is unclear. The CDR3 extends over 13 amino acids. In germline, CDR1 is ENHRY, CDR2 SYGVKD. V lost 6 bases and J lost 1, with 9 bases in between. The CDR3 here is CAIRDQFQETQYF. The DNA of the CDR3 is TGTGCCATCAGGGACCAATTCCAAGAGACCCAGTACTTC.

The V gene is TRBV4-1, the J gene TRBJ1-4, with D possibly TRBD1 on 6 matching bases. The CDR3 runs to 15 residues. Germline V lookup: CDR1 MGHRA, CDR2 YSYEKL. Trimming stripped 2 bases from V and 7 bases from J, with 14 bases between. The CDR3: CASSQFTGAGEKLFF. The CDR3 region has the DNA TGCGCCAGCAGCCAATTTACGGGGGCGGGTGAAAAACTGTTTTTT.

This clonotype was seen a few times. This chain links TRBV20-1 with TRBJ1-5, with D perhaps TRBD1 (5 bases). CDR3 length: 13 residues. Germline CDR1 is DFQATT and CDR2 is SNEGSKA (reference sequence). V gave up 6 bases and J gave up 2 bases, with 11 bases separating them. This CDR3 is CSATRGRNQPQHF. Written as DNA, the CDR3 is TGCAGTGCGACCCGGGGCCGCAATCAGCCCCAGCATTTT.

This sequence joins TRBV10-3 and TRBJ2-1; 9 bases map to TRBD1. This CDR3 is 20 amino acids long. CDR1 is ENHRY, CDR2 SYGVKD, per germline. Trimming removed 2 bases from V and 0 bases from J; junction bases left unmatched: 14. This chain's CDR3 is CAISEPTTGGPYSSYNEQFF. The CDR3 DNA follows: TGTGCCATCAGTGAGCCTACAACAGGGGGCCCATACAGCTCCTACAATGAGCAGTTCTTC.

This clonotype appeared a single time. The rearrangement uses TRBV28 and TRBJ2-1; possibly TRBD1 for D (6 bases). The ends were cut back, 3 bases at V and 4 bases at J, with 10 bases in the middle. Germline loops: CDR1 MDHEN, CDR2 SYDVKM. The CDR3 is 14 residues long. DNA for the CDR3: TGTGCCAGCAGTTTTCTGGGGGCGTACAATGAGCAGTTCTTC. As protein: CASSFLGAYNEQFF.

This chain joins TRBV7-2 and TRBJ1-2, with TRBD1 matching 8 bases. The CDR3 loop spans 17 amino acids. The V segment lost 5 bases and the J segment 4 bases; nucleotides outside the gene matches: 15. In germline, CDR1 is SGHTA, CDR2 FQGNSA. CDR3 sequence: CASSLSGTGNTFYGYTF. In nucleotides, the CDR3 is TGTGCCAGCAGCCTTTCCGGGACAGGCAACACTTTCTATGGCTACACCTTC.

J is TRBJ2-1 and V is TRBV11-2; 13 bases are shared with TRBD2. CDR1 and CDR2 from the germline V gene are SGHAT and FQNNGV. The J segment lost 8 bases and the V segment lost 1 base, leaving 5 bases of the junction unmatched. The CDR3 is 16 amino acids. The CDR3 DNA sequence: TGTGCCAGCAGCTTAGGGACTAGCGGGAGTACCGATGAGCAGTTCTTC. Protein sequence: CASSLGTSGSTDEQFF.

The J gene is TRBJ1-6, the V gene TRBV6-1; D call uncertain. Deletions cut 1 base from V and 7 bases from J, with 8 bases between. CDR3 length: 14 residues. Germline V gene lookup returns CDR1 MNHNS and CDR2 SASEGT. CDR3 in DNA: TGTGCCAGCAGTGAAGGGAATTGGAATTCACCCCTCCACTTT. The encoded protein is CASSEGNWNSPLHF.

This rearrangement joins TRBV7-9 to TRBJ2-5; possible D gene TRBD1, 6 bases. CDR1 is SEHNR and CDR2 is FQNEAQ in the germline V gene (reference sequence). The length of the CDR3 is 15 residues. V lost 0 bases and J 3 bases, leaving 11 bases between the germline ends. CDR3 loop: CASSLAAGAEETQYF. CDR3 DNA: TGTGCCAGCAGCTTAGCGGCAGGGGCAGAAGAGACCCAGTACTTC.

This clonotype was counted a single time. The chain couples TRBV25-1 to TRBJ2-7; 13 nucleotides match TRBD2. Looked up from germline, CDR1 is MGHDK and CDR2 is SYGVNS. The length of the CDR3 is 17 residues. J gave up 4 bases and V 3 bases, and 9 bases lay outside the gene matches. CDR3 region: CASSDSGLAGDPYEQYF. The CDR3 DNA reads TGTGCCAGCAGTGACTCAGGACTAGCGGGAGATCCATACGAGCAGTACTTC.

This clonotype was seen only once. The chain has TRBV29-1 and TRBJ2-1; D not certain. CDR1 SQVTM and CDR2 ANQGSEA come from the germline V gene. The CDR3 runs to 14 residues. V was shortened by 1 base and J by 1 base, with 8 bases between the two germline ends. This CDR3 reads CSVEVESSYNEQFF. The CDR3 region has the DNA TGCAGCGTTGAAGTCGAGAGTTCCTACAATGAGCAGTTCTTC.

This chain connects TRBV7-2 to TRBJ2-7; D call uncertain. Germline V gene lookup returns CDR1 SGHTA and CDR2 FQGNSA. The ends were cut back, 5 bases at V and 0 bases at J, with 11 bases in the middle. The CDR3 has 14 residues. The CDR3 nucleotides read TGTGCCAGCAGCCCCGAAAGGAGCTCCTACGAGCAGTACTTC. This sequence encodes CASSPERSSYEQYF.

J is TRBJ2-3 and V is TRBV20-1; 14 bases align to TRBD2. With 1 base clipped from V and 0 bases from J, the junction kept 6 bases outside the gene matches. Germline assignment: CDR1 DFQATT and CDR2 SNEGSKA (reference sequence). This CDR3 comprises 18 residues. CDR3 sequence (DNA): TGCAGTGCTAGAGGGGGGACTAGCGGGAGTTCTAGCACAGATACGCAGTATTTT. Encoded protein: CSARGGTSGSSSTDTQYF.

The chain has TRBV7-9 and TRBJ1-2; D gene uncertain. The CDR3 consists of 13 residues. Trimming left V 2 bases short and J 6 bases short, with 10 bases between. Germline CDR1 reads SEHNR; CDR2 reads FQNEAQ (reference sequence). CDR3 region: CASSLTMSDGYTF. In DNA, the CDR3 is TGTGCCAGCAGCTTAACGATGAGCGATGGCTACACCTTC.

The gene calls are TRBV9 and TRBJ2-1; 7 nucleotides align to TRBD2. Trimming at V came to 1 base and at J to 3 bases, leaving 4 bases not matched to a gene. This CDR3 spans 15 amino acids. Germline V CDR1 and CDR2: SGDLS, YYNGEE. The chain's CDR3 is CASSVLAGYYNEQFF. DNA for the CDR3: TGTGCCAGCAGCGTATTAGCGGGTTACTACAATGAGCAGTTCTTC.

V is TRBV20-1 and J is TRBJ2-5, with D perhaps matching TRBD1 (5 bases). Trimming took 0 bases from V and 4 from J, leaving 6 bases between them. This CDR3 region has 12 residues. CDR1 and CDR2 from the germline V gene are DFQATT and SNEGSKA (reference sequence). The CDR3 protein is CSARDQGETQYF. The CDR3 DNA reads as TGCAGTGCTAGAGATCAGGGAGAGACCCAGTACTTC.

This clonotype has a handful of counts. The chain has TRBV5-1 and TRBJ1-1; D not certain. The CDR3 extends over 13 amino acids. The ends were cut back, 0 bases at V and 3 bases at J, with 6 bases in the middle. From germline, CDR1 is SGHRS and CDR2 YFSETQ. CDR3 sequence (DNA): TGCGCCAGCAGCTTGGAGTCAGACACTGAAGCTTTCTTT. This translates into CASSLESDTEAFF.

The chain uses TRBV27 and TRBJ2-3; 11 nucleotides line up with TRBD1. Germline values: CDR1 MNHEY, CDR2 SMNVEV (reference sequence). After removal of 2 bases from V and 0 bases from J, the junction contained 4 bases not matched to a gene. This CDR3 comprises 17 residues. The CDR3 DNA reads TGTGCCAGCAGTTTAGAGGGACAGGGGGGGAGCACAGATACGCAGTATTTT. Encoded protein: CASSLEGQGGSTDTQYF.